This entry is about one T cell receptor (beta chain). Its antigen is as yet unknown. Expressed TCRB transcripts were sequenced, since all the RNA that had been isolated was reverse transcribed. Only in-frame clones appear in the TCRdb table, and some are missing; sequencing was by immunoSEQ multiplex PCR. The sample includes around 340,000 clones, 8% of them seen just once. After removal of 0 bases from V and 4 bases from J, the junction contained 6 bases not matched to a gene. CDR3 length equals 15 residues. CDR1 and CDR2 from the germline V gene are SGHRS and YFSETQ. The data were taken from a study of beta chain features in type 1 diabetes. A CD45RO/CCR7/CD25/CD127/CD95/CD27 panel sorted naive, central memory, regulatory and stem cell-like memory CD4+ cells. Points from the study as a whole: For patients, the naive, central memory and Treg TCRB repertoires appeared more alike than for healthy donors. VDJ junctions from type 1 diabetes patients carried fewer insertions and larger deletions.

The receptor was isolated from a woman under 30 in good health. The chain uses TRBV5-1 and TRBJ2-5, with TRBD1 identical over 7 bases. Sequencing input: central memory CD4+ T cells from blood. CDR3 sequence reads: CASSLGRNRGETQYF. For the CDR3, the DNA is TGCGCCAGCAGCTTGGGGCGGAACAGGGGAGAGACCCAGTACTTC.